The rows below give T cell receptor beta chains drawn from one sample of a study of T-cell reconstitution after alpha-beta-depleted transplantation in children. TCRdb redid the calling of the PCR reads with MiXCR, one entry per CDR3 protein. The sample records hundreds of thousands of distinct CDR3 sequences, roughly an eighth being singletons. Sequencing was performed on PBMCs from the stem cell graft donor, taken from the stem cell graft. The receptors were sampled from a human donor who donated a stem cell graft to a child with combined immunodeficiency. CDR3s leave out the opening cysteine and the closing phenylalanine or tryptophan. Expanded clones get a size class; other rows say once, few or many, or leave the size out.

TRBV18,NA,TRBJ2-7,ASSPEQSYEQY
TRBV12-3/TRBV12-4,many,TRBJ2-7,ASSGLLSDEQY
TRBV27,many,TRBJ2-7,ASSLRSGGSYEQY
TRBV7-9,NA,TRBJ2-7,ASSLQASYEQY
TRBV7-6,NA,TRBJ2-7,ASSFLGSTYEQY
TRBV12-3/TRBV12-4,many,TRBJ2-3,ASTGQGTDTQY
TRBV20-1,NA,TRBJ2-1,SVSPQTYNEQF
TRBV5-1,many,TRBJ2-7,ASSLGDSEIYEQY
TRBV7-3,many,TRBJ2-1,ASSPGAGLSYNEQF
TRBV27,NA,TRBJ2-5,ASSLSPGGTQY
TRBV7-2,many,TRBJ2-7,ASSKTGEREQY
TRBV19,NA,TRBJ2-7,ASSIDDRPSGEQY
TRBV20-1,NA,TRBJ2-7,SALSGTGANEQY
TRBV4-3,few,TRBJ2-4,ASSQVGTSGVDIQY
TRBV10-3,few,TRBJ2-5,AIRSAQDPRGQTQY
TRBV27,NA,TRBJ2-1,ASSSIASGRPYNEQF
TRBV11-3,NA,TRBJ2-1,ASSALAGEWGEQF
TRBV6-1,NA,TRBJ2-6,ASSEWQISSGANVLT
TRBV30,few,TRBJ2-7,AWSLIRARALYEQY
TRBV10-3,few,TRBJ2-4,AISDKVAGDIQY
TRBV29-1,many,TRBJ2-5,SVRGWGSQETQY
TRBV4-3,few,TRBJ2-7,ASSQGLVYEQY
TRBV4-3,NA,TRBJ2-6,ASSPREGGTGANVLT
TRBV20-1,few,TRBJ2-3,SARDLSGRGLTDTQY
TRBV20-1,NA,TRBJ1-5,SARDPQGRGGQPQH
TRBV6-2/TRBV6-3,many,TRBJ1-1,ASSYEGNTEAF
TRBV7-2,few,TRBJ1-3,ASSPGLAGLSGNTIY
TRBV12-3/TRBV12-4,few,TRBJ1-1,ASSLVLTEAF
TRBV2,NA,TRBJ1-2,ANTRDRVDGYT
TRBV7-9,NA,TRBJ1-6,ASSFWTGINSPLH
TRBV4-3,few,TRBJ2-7,ASSQDPSGLSYEQY